This record looks at one T cell receptor beta chain sequence and its context. Measured with immunoSEQ multiplex PCR; TCRdb has only the in-frame clones, and not every one. Among approximately 50,000 clones listed, roughly 86% were seen once. The sample belongs to a study of PD-L1 blockade in urothelial cancer. Time point given: pretreatment peripheral blood. The CDR3 has 14 amino acids. The J segment lost 4 bases and the V segment lost 4 bases, leaving 4 bases of the junction unmatched. CDR1 and CDR2 (germline): MNHEY, SVGAGI. The receptor comes from a man between 60 and 70 years old with urothelial cancer. Material: PBMCs, obtained around atezolizumab (anti-PD-L1) treatment. The chain uses TRBV6-5 and TRBJ2-7; TRBD2 matches 10 bases. The CDR3 protein is CASSSPSGSYEQYF. The CDR3 nucleotides are TGTGCCAGCAGTTCCCCTAGCGGGAGTTACGAGCAGTACTTC.